Shown below are 26 T cell receptor beta chains from a single sample sequenced in a study of shared T cell receptors in the human thymus. Profiled with immunoSEQ multiplex PCR; TCRdb holds only in-frame clones, not every one. Among roughly 560,000 clones listed, 78% were seen once. The sample was also linked to a second study, of human thymus T cells.

The sample consisted of thymocytes. Receptors originate from a boy younger than two with a congenital heart defect.

J is TRBJ1-5 and V is TRBV25-1; TRBD1 is a possible D gene (5 bases). This CDR3 spans 18 amino acids. CDR1 is MGHDK, CDR2 SYGVNS, per germline. Deletions cut 9 bases from V and 1 base from J, with 25 bases between. CDR3 region: CARLGSSGGIWSNQPQHF. The CDR3 coding sequence is TGTGCCAGGCTGGGATCCTCGGGGGGGATATGGAGCAATCAGCCCCAGCATTTT.

This rearrangement joins TRBV28 to TRBJ2-1; TRBD2 agrees at 10 bases. This CDR3 is built from 21 residues. Germline V gene data show CDR1 as MDHEN and CDR2 as SYDVKM. The junction had 24 bases not matched to a gene; V was cut back by 6 bases and J by 4 bases. In DNA, the CDR3 is TGTGCCAGCAGGGGCGGGGATGTTGGACTAGCGGATGGGGCGAGGTACAATGAGCAGTTCTTC. Translation gives CASRGGDVGLADGARYNEQFF.

The chain joins TRBV2 to TRBJ1-4; possibly TRBD1 for D (6 bases). Deletions cut 4 bases from V and 0 bases from J, with 27 bases between. The CDR3 loop spans 21 amino acids. The V gene's germline CDR1 is SNHLY and CDR2 FYNNEI. CDR3 bases: TGTGCCAGCAGTGTCCAGCCGGCGGACAGACATAGGGGAGCAACTAATGAAAAACTGTTTTTT. Its translation: CASSVQPADRHRGATNEKLFF.

The chain employs TRBV18 and TRBJ2-2; TRBD2 might be the D (5 bases). Trimming removed 0 bases from V and 6 bases from J, with 8 bases in between. The CDR3 length is 14 residues. CDR1 and CDR2 from the germline V gene are KGHSH and LQKENI. This CDR3 reads CASSPPRDPGELFF. DNA for the CDR3: TGTGCCAGCTCACCACCGAGGGATCCCGGGGAGCTGTTTTTT.

The chain links TRBV7-2 to TRBJ2-1; D is perhaps TRBD1 (6 bases). In germline, CDR1 is SGHTA, CDR2 FQGNSA. CDR3 length equals 14 residues. The ends were cut back, 6 bases at V and 0 bases at J, with 9 bases in the middle. The CDR3 loop is CASRRGCSYNEQFF. As DNA, the CDR3 is TGTGCCAGCAGGAGGGGGTGCTCCTACAATGAGCAGTTCTTC.

The chain carries TRBV15 and TRBJ1-5; no clear D gene. The CDR3 loop spans 15 amino acids. V dropped 0 bases and J dropped 3 bases, with 9 bases sitting between them. Germline loops: CDR1 LNHNV, CDR2 YYDKDF (reference sequence). The CDR3 DNA is TGTGCCACCAGCAGAGATCCGGTCCACAATCAGCCCCAGCATTTT. Its protein product is CATSRDPVHNQPQHF.

The table lists this clone with a count of one. This chain uses TRBV5-6 with TRBJ1-4, with TRBD1 matching 7 bases. The germline V gene encodes CDR1 SGHDT and CDR2 YYEEEE. V lost 1 base and J lost 0; bases outside the gene matches: 12. This CDR3 contains 19 residues. DNA of the CDR3: TGTGCCAGCAGCTTGAGGGGGACAGAAAAAACCTCAACTAATGAAAAACTGTTTTTT. Its protein is CASSLRGTEKTSTNEKLFF.

This sequence joins TRBV5-1 and TRBJ2-7, with D maybe TRBD2 (6 bases). The CDR3 loop spans 15 amino acids. V was clipped by 4 bases and J by 3 bases, with 17 bases between them. CDR1 is SGHRS, CDR2 YFSETQ, per germline. In nucleotides, the CDR3 is TGCGCCAGCAGCCCCTGGGTAGCGGCTGGCTACGAGCAGTACTTC. Translated, it gives CASSPWVAAGYEQYF.

V is TRBV12-5 and J is TRBJ1-2; TRBD1 matches 9 bases. With 4 bases clipped from V and 0 bases from J, the junction kept 3 bases outside the gene matches. From germline, CDR1 is LGHNT and CDR2 FRNRAP. The CDR3 sequence is 15 residues long. The CDR3 protein is CASGWGQGANYGYTF. The CDR3, as DNA: TGTGCTAGTGGTTGGGGACAGGGAGCTAACTATGGCTACACCTTC. Full variable domain (rest looked up from reference TRBV12-5 and TRBJ1-2): DARVTQTPRHKVTEMGQEVTMRCQPILGHNTVFWYRQTMMQGLELLAYFRNRAPLDDSGMPKDRFSAEMPDATLATLKIQPSEPRDSAVYFCASGWGQGANYGYTFGSGTRLTVV.

The chain uses TRBV18 and TRBJ1-2, with TRBD1 as a possible D gene (6 bases). V shed 2 bases and J shed 5 bases, with 12 bases lying between them. CDR1 KGHSH and CDR2 LQKENI come from the germline V gene. The CDR3 covers 14 residues. The CDR3 loop is CASSPETTGYGYTF. The CDR3 bases are TGTGCCAGCTCACCAGAAACCACAGGGTATGGCTACACCTTC.

This chain joins TRBV4-2 and TRBJ1-5; the match to TRBD1 covers 8 bases. Germline loops: CDR1 LGHNA, CDR2 YNFKEQ. Trimming cost V 0 bases and J 3 bases; bases outside gene matches: 10. The CDR3 runs 18 residues. The CDR3 DNA reads as TGTGCCAGCAGCCAAGAACCCGGGACAGGCAGGACCAATCAGCCCCAGCATTTT. It encodes CASSQEPGTGRTNQPQHF.

V and J are TRBV4-1 and TRBJ2-7; a weak D match, TRBD1 (6 bases). Trimming shortened V by 3 bases and J by 4 bases, and 13 bases separated the two germline ends. CDR3 size: 14 residues. Germline lookup yields CDR1 MGHRA and CDR2 YSYEKL. The DNA for the CDR3 is TGCGCCAGCAGCCAGAAACAGGGACCTTACGAGCAGTACTTC. Protein product: CASSQKQGPYEQYF.

This clone showed up just once. The CDR3 DNA is TGTGCCAGAAACGTGAAACCGTTTAGTTACAATGAGCAGTTCTTC. Its translation is CARNVKPFSYNEQFF. The chain recombines TRBV5-3 with TRBJ2-1; D is undetermined. TRBV5-3 is known as an ORF, though its function is uncertain. The CDR3 covers 15 residues. Trimming removed 6 bases from V and 4 bases from J, with 17 bases in between.

This clone came up once. The V and J genes are TRBV30 and TRBJ2-1, with a tentative D call TRBD2 (6 bases). The CDR3 extends over 13 amino acids. Germline V CDR1 and CDR2: GTSNPN, SVGIG (reference sequence). V shed 2 bases and J shed 10 bases, with 15 bases lying between them. Written as DNA, the CDR3 is TGTGCCTGGAGTACCCAGACTAGTGAGGAGCAGTTCTTC. Amino acids: CAWSTQTSEEQFF.

The DNA for the CDR3 is TGTGCCAGCAGCGAGACTAGCGGGAGGGGGGAGACCCAGTACTTC. Its protein product is CASSETSGRGETQYF. V gene TRBV4-2 combines with J gene TRBJ2-5; 14 bases agree with TRBD2. Trimming took 5 bases from V and 5 from J; bases not matched to a gene: 4. Per the germline V gene, CDR1 is LGHNA and CDR2 is YNFKEQ. The CDR3 loop spans 15 amino acids.

This clone has only one observation. The chain joins TRBV2 to TRBJ2-3, with 12 bases identical to TRBD1. This CDR3 comprises 13 residues. Germline V gene lookup returns CDR1 SNHLY and CDR2 FYNNEI. The junction had 10 bases not matched to a gene; V was cut back by 6 bases and J by 15 bases. The CDR3 spells CASRQNRDRGPYF. CDR3 nucleotide sequence: TGTGCCAGCAGGCAGAACCGGGACAGGGGGCCCTATTTT.

This clone was picked up a small number of times. The V and J genes are TRBV5-4 and TRBJ2-1, with D hard to call. V was clipped by 5 bases and J by 1 base, with 13 bases between them. This CDR3 has 15 amino acids. In germline, CDR1 is SGHNT, CDR2 YYREEE (reference sequence). The CDR3 nucleotides are TGTGCCAGCAGTCCAAGCGCGGATTCCTACAATGAGCAGTTCTTC. Its protein product is CASSPSADSYNEQFF.

J is TRBJ1-1 and V is TRBV12-1. TRBV12-1 is a pseudogene. CDR3 length: 11 amino acids. The CDR3: CARPYSTEAFF. Here the CDR3 DNA reads TGTGCCAGACCCTATAGCACTGAAGCTTTCTTT.

The V call is TRBV11-2, the J call TRBJ2-1, with 12 nucleotides matching TRBD2. Trimming removed 3 bases from V and 7 bases from J; junction bases left unmatched: 10. The germline V gene has CDR1 SGHAT and CDR2 FQNNGV. This CDR3 has 17 residues. Written as DNA, the CDR3 is TGTGCCAGCAGCTTGGCTAGCGGGAGGGCCGGTGTGAATGAGCAGTTCTTC. Translated, it gives CASSLASGRAGVNEQFF.

The chain is built from TRBV6-5 and TRBJ1-2; D gene unclear. Per the germline V gene, CDR1 is MNHEY and CDR2 is SVGAGI. This CDR3 contains 14 residues. The ends were cut back, 1 base at V and 8 bases at J, with 14 bases in the middle. Written as DNA, the CDR3 is TGTGCCAGCAGTTACTTCCCCGCGGTCGGAGGCTACACCTTC. It is translated as CASSYFPAVGGYTF.

This sequence joins TRBV5-6 and TRBJ2-7, with 11 bases identical to TRBD2. J lost 3 bases, V lost 2 bases, and 7 bases had no gene match. The CDR3 spans 16 residues. Germline V gives CDR1 SGHDT, CDR2 YYEEEE. The DNA of the CDR3 is TGTGCCAGCAGCTTACTAGCGGGAGTTAATGACTACGAGCAGTACTTC. Protein: CASSLLAGVNDYEQYF.

The chain is built from TRBV5-1 and TRBJ2-1, with D possibly matching TRBD1 (6 bases). Germline loops: CDR1 SGHRS, CDR2 YFSETQ. Trimming removed 4 bases at V and 10 bases at J, with 15 bases between. This CDR3 contains 13 residues. The CDR3 region is CASSPPTGSEQFF. The CDR3 bases are TGCGCCAGCAGCCCACCGACAGGAAGCGAGCAGTTCTTC.

This rearrangement joins TRBV6-5 to TRBJ2-1; D not resolved. CDR1 is MNHEY, CDR2 SVGAGI, per germline. The V gene lost 4 bases and the J gene lost 7 bases, with 11 bases spanning the gap. The CDR3 length is 13 residues. The CDR3 loop is CASSSFNRNEQFF. CDR3 DNA: TGTGCCAGCAGTTCGTTTAATCGGAATGAGCAGTTCTTC.

Details on this clone: At one boundary the junction diverges from the germline segment, which might be a read error. This chain uses TRBV29-1 with TRBJ2-3; D gene ambiguous. Per the germline V gene, CDR1 is SQVTM and CDR2 is ANQGSEA. The CDR3 runs to 13 residues. CDR3 region: CSVDVPTRDKQYF. The CDR3 region has the DNA TGCAGCGTTGATGTTCCCACCCGCGATAAGCAGTATTTT.

The table lists this clone with a count of one. V usage is TRBV10-3 and J usage is TRBJ2-6; 9 nucleotides align to TRBD1. The CDR3 sequence is 17 residues long. V shed 6 bases and J 0 bases; nucleotides not matched to a gene: 6. Germline lookup yields CDR1 ENHRY and CDR2 SYGVKD. The CDR3 DNA reads TGTGCCATCAGGCCGGGACAGGGATTCTCTGGGGCCAACGTCCTGACTTTC. This codes for CAIRPGQGFSGANVLTF.

The gene calls are TRBV2 and TRBJ2-5, with D uncertain. There are 14 residues in the CDR3. Per the germline V gene, CDR1 is SNHLY and CDR2 is FYNNEI. V was clipped by 4 bases and J by 0 bases, with 9 bases between them. The CDR3 protein is CASSVQPNQETQYF. In nucleotides, the CDR3 is TGTGCCAGCAGTGTACAGCCTAACCAAGAGACCCAGTACTTC.